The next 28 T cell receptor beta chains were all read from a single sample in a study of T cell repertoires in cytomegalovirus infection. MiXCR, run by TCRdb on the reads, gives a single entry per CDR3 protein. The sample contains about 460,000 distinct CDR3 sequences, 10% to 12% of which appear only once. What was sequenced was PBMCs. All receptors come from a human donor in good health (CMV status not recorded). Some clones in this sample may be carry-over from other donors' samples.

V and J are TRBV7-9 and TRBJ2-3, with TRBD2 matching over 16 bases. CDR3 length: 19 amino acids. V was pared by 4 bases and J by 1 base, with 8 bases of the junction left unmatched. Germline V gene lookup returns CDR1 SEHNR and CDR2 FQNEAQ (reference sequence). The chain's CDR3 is CASSSPGLAGGGGTDTQYF. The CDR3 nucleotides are TGTGCCAGCAGCTCACCGGGACTAGCGGGAGGGGGCGGCACAGATACGCAGTATTTT.

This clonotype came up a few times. CDR3 residues: CSATRQGLSPLHF. The CDR3 nucleotides read TGCAGTGCTACCAGACAGGGGCTCTCACCCCTCCACTTT. This chain uses TRBV20-1 with TRBJ1-6; 8 positions match TRBD1. The CDR3 extends over 13 amino acids. The germline V gene has CDR1 DFQATT and CDR2 SNEGSKA (reference sequence). The trim removed 4 bases at V and 10 bases at J, leaving 6 bases unmatched.

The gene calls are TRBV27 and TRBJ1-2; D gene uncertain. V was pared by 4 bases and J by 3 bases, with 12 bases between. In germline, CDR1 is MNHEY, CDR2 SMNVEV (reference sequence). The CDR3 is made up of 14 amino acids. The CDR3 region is CASSSAEAYYGYTF. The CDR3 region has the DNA TGTGCCAGCAGTTCCGCCGAGGCCTACTATGGCTACACCTTC.

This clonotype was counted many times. DNA for the CDR3: TGCAGTGCTAACAATCCCGGGACTAGCACCTACGAGCAGTACTTC. Translated, it gives CSANNPGTSTYEQYF. V gene TRBV20-1 combines with J gene TRBJ2-7; 9 bases line up with TRBD2. V dropped 4 bases and J dropped 2; count of bases not matched to a gene: 9. CDR3 size: 15 residues. Germline V gene sequence: CDR1 DFQATT, CDR2 SNEGSKA (reference sequence).

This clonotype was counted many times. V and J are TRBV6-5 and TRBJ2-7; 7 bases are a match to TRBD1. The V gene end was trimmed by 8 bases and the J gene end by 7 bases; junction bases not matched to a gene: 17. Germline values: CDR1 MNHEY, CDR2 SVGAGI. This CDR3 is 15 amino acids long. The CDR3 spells CASGRIGTAFEEQYF. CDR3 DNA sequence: TGTGCCAGCGGCCGGATCGGGACAGCATTTGAAGAGCAGTACTTC.

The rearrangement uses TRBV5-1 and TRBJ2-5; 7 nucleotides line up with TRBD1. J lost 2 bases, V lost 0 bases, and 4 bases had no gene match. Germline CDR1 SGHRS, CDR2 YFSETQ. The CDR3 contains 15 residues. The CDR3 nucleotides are TGCGCCAGCAGCTTGGGGGGACAGCGACAAGAGACCCAGTACTTC. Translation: CASSLGGQRQETQYF. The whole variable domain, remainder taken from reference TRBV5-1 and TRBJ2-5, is KAGVTQTPRYLIKTRGQQVTLSCSPISGHRSVSWYQQTPGQGLQFLFEYFSETQRNKGNFPGRFSGRQFSNSRSEMNVSTLELGDSALYLCASSLGGQRQETQYFGPGTRLLVL.

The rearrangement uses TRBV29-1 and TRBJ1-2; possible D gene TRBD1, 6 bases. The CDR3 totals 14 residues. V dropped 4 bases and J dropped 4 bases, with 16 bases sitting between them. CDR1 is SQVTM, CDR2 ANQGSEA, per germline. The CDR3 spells CSVVVQGLGYGYTF. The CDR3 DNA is TGCAGCGTTGTTGTACAGGGCCTTGGCTATGGCTACACCTTC.

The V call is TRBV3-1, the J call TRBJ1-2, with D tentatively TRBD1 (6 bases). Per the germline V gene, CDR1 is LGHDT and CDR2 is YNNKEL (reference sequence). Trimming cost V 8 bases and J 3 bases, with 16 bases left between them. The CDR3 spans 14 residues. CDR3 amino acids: CASQNRDTYYGYTF. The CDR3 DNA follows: TGTGCCAGCCAGAACCGGGACACTTACTATGGCTACACCTTC.

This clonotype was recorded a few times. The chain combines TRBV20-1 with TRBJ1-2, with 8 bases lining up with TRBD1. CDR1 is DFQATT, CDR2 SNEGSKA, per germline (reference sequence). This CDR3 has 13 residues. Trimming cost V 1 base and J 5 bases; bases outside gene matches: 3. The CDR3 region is CSARAGGWYGYTF. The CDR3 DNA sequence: TGCAGTGCTAGAGCAGGGGGCTGGTATGGCTACACCTTC.

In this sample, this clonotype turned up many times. The CDR3 region has the DNA TGTGCCACCAGCTGGGACAGGAGCTCCTATAATTCACCCCTCCACTTT. Translated: CATSWDRSSYNSPLHF. The rearrangement links TRBV15 to TRBJ1-6, with 8 bases matching TRBD1. The CDR3 is made up of 16 amino acids. Germline values: CDR1 LNHNV, CDR2 YYDKDF (reference sequence). Germline trimming cut 5 bases from V and 0 bases from J; bases unmatched to any gene: 3.

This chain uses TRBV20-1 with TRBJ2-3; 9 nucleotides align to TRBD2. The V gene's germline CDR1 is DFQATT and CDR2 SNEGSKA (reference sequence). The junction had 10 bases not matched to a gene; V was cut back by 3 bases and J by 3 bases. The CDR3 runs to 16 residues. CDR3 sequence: CSARPMGRGGTDTQYF. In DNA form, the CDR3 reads TGCAGTGCTAGGCCCATGGGGCGGGGGGGTACAGATACGCAGTATTTT.

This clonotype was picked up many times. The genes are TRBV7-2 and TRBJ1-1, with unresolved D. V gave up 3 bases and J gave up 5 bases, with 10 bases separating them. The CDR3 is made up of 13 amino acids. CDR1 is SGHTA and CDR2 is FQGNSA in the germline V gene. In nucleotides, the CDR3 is TGTGCCAGCAGCTTCGGGCGAGGAACTGAAGCTTTCTTT. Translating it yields CASSFGRGTEAFF. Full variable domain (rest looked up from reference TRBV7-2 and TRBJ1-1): GAGVSQSPSNKVTEKGKDVELRCDPISGHTALYWYRQSLGQGLEFLIYFQGNSAPDKSGLPSDRFSAERTGGSVSTLTIQRTQQEDSAVYLCASSFGRGTEAFFGQGTRLTVV.

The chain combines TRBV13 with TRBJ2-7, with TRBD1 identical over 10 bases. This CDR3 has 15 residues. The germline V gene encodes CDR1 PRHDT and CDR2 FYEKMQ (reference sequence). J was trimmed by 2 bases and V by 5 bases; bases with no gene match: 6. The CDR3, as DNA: TGTGCCAGCAGCCCCCGGGGACAGGGGCCCTACGAGCAGTACTTC. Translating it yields CASSPRGQGPYEQYF.

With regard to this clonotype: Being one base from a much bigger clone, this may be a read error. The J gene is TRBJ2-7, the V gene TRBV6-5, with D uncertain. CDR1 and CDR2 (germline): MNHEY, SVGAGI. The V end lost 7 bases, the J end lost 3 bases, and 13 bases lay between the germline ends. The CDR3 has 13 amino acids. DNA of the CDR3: TGTGCCAGCAATCCCGGGCCGTACTACGAGCAGTACTTC. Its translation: CASNPGPYYEQYF.

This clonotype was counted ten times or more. CDR3 sequence (DNA): TGTGCCATCAGTGGTGCCAGGGGGCTCGGAGAGACCCAGTACTTC. It codes for CAISGARGLGETQYF. The chain carries TRBV10-3 and TRBJ2-5, with TRBD1 matching over 8 bases. The CDR3 contains 15 residues. Germline V gene lookup returns CDR1 ENHRY and CDR2 SYGVKD. Trimming removed 4 bases from V and 4 bases from J; junction bases left unmatched: 8.

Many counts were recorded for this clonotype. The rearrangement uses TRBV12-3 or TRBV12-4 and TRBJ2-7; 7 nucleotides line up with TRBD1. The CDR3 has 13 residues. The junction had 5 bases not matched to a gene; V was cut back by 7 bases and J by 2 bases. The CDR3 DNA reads TGTGCCAGCACCCGACAGGGCCCCTACGAGCAGTACTTC. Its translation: CASTRQGPYEQYF.

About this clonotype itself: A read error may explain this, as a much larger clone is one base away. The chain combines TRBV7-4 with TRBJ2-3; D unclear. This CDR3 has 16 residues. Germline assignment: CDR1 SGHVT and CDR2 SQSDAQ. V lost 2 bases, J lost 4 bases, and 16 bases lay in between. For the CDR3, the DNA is TGTGCCAGCAGCTTAACAGAGTCCAGCCTCGCAGATACGCAGTATTTT. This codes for CASSLTESSLADTQYF.

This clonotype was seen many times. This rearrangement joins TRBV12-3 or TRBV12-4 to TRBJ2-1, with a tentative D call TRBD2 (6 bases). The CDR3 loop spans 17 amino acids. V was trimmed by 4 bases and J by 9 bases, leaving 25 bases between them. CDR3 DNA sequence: TGTGCCAGCAGTTCCCGACTAGGGCGGGACGTGGCCGGTGAGCAGTTCTTC. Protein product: CASSSRLGRDVAGEQFF.

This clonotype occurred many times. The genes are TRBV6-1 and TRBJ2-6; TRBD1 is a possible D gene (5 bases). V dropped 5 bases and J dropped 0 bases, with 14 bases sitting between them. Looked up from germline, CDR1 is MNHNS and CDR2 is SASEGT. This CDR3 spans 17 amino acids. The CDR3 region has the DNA TGTGCCAGCAGTAGCACAGGTCGGCTCTCTGGGGCCAACGTCCTGACTTTC. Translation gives CASSSTGRLSGANVLTF.

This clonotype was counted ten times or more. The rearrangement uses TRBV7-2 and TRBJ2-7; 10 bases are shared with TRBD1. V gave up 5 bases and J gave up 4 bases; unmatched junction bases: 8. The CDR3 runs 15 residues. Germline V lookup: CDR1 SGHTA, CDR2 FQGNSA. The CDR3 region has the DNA TGTGCCAGCAGCGGAATGGGACAGGGGACGTACGAGCAGTACTTC. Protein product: CASSGMGQGTYEQYF.

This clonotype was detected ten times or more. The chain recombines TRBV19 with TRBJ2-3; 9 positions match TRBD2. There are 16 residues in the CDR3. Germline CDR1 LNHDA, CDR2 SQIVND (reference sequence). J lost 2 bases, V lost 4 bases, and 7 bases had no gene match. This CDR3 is CASSRQRGATTDTQYF. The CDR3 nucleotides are TGTGCCAGTAGTAGACAGCGGGGGGCTACCACAGATACGCAGTATTTT. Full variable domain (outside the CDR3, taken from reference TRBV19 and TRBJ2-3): DGGITQSPKYLFRKEGQNVTLSCEQNLNHDAMYWYRQDPGQGLRLIYYSQIVNDFQKGDIAEGYSVSREKKESFPLTVTSAQKNPTAFYLCASSRQRGATTDTQYFGPGTRLTVL.

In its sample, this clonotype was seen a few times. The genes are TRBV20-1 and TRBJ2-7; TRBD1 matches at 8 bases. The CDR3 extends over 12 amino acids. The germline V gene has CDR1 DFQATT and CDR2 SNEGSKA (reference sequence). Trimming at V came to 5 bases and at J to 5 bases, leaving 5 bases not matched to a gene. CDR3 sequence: CSAGPTGDEQYF. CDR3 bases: TGCAGTGCTGGACCGACAGGGGACGAGCAGTACTTC.

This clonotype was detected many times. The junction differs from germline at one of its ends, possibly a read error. The CDR3 nucleotides are TGTGCCAGCAGTTCCCGGGACAGCCCTGTCTTC. Its protein product is CASSSRDSPVF. V usage is TRBV12-3 or TRBV12-4 and J usage is TRBJ2-5; 7 bases are a match to TRBD1. The CDR3 spans 11 residues.

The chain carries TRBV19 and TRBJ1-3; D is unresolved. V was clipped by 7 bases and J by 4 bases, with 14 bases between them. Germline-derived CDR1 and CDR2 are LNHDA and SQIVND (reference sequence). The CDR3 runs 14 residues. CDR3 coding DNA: TGTGCCAGTACTCTAGGGCATCGCGGAAACACCATATATTTT. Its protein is CASTLGHRGNTIYF. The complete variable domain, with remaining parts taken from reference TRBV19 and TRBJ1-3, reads DGGITQSPKYLFRKEGQNVTLSCEQNLNHDAMYWYRQDPGQGLRLIYYSQIVNDFQKGDIAEGYSVSREKKESFPLTVTSAQKNPTAFYLCASTLGHRGNTIYFGEGSWLTVV.

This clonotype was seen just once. Here the CDR3 reads CASSEFSGELFF. CDR3 nucleotide sequence: TGTGCCAGCAGTGAGTTCTCCGGGGAGCTGTTTTTT. The rearrangement uses TRBV2 and TRBJ2-2; D not resolved. This CDR3 is 12 amino acids long. Germline CDR1 and CDR2: SNHLY and FYNNEI. V was cut by 3 bases and J by 6 bases, with 5 bases left in between. The variable domain in full, completed from reference TRBV2 and TRBJ2-2, reads EPEVTQTPSHQVTQMGQEVILRCVPISNHLYFYWYRQILGQKVEFLVSFYNNEISEKSEIFDDQFSVERPDGSNFTLKIRSTKLEDSAMYFCASSEFSGELFFGEGSRLTVL.

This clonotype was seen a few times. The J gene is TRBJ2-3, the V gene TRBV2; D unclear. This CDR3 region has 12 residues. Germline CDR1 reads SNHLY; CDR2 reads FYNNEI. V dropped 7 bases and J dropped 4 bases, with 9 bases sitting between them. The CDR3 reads CASNFHADTQYF. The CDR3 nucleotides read TGTGCCAGCAATTTCCACGCAGATACGCAGTATTTT.

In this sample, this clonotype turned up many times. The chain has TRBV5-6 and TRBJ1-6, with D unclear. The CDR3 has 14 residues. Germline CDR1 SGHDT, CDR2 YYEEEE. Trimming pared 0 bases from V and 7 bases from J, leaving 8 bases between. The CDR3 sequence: CASSLVMGNSPLHF. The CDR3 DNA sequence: TGTGCCAGCAGCTTGGTAATGGGGAATTCACCCCTCCACTTT.

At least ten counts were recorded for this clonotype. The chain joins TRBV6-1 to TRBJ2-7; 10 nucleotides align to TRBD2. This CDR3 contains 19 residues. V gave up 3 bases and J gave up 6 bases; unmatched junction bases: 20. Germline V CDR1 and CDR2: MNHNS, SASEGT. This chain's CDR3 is CASSEVPSGSFGVDCEQYF. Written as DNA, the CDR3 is TGTGCCAGCAGTGAGGTCCCTAGCGGGAGCTTTGGGGTAGACTGCGAGCAGTACTTC.